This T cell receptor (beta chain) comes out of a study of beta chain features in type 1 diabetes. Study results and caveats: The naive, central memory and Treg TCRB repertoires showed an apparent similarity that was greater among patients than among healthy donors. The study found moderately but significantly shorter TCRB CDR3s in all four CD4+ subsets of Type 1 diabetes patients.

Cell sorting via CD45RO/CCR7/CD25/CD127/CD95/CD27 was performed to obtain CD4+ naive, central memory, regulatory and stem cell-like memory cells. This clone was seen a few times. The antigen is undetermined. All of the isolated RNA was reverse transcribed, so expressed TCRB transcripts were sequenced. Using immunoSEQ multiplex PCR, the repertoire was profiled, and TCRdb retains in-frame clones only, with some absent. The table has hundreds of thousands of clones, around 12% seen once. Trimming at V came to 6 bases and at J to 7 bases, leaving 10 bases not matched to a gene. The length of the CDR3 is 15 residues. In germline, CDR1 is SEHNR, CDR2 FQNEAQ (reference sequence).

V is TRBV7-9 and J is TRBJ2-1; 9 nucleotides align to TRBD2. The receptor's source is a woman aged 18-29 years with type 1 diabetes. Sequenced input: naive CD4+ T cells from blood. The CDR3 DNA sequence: TGTGCCAGCAGGATTGCGGGAGGGCCGGGTAATGAGCAGTTCTTC. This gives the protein CASRIAGGPGNEQFF.